The 27 T cell receptor beta chains listed next were all sequenced from one sample in a study of lung T cells in sarcoidosis with Löfgren's syndrome. TCRdb re-called the reads through MiXCR, storing one row per CDR3 protein. Here the sample spans about 9,400 distinct CDR3 sequences, about 20% being singletons. The sequenced sample consisted of CD4+ T cells from bronchoalveolar lavage. These receptors all stem from a human donor with sarcoidosis (Löfgren's syndrome or another form), or a control subject (not recorded which).

This clonotype showed up many times. The genes are TRBV28 and TRBJ1-2; D not resolved. Germline CDR1 reads MDHEN; CDR2 reads SYDVKM. This CDR3 has 14 residues. With 8 bases removed from V and 4 bases from J, the gap between germline ends came to 17 bases. The CDR3 DNA reads TGTGCCAGCGATCCCTCCCAACTAGGCTATGGCTACACCTTC. This encodes CASDPSQLGYGYTF.

This clonotype was counted ten times or more. V is TRBV5-4 and J is TRBJ2-3; TRBD2 matches at 13 bases. Germline CDR1 is SGHNT and CDR2 is YYREEE (reference sequence). Trimming at V came to 4 bases and at J to 3 bases, leaving 2 bases not matched to a gene. This CDR3 region has 15 residues. CDR3 nucleotides: TGTGCCAGCAGCCCGGGACTAGCGGGGACAGATACGCAGTATTTT. Translation gives CASSPGLAGTDTQYF.

This clonotype has just a few counts. This rearrangement joins TRBV11-2 to TRBJ2-1, with TRBD2 matching over 12 bases. Trimming at V came to 4 bases and at J to 5 bases, leaving 9 bases not matched to a gene. Per the germline V gene, CDR1 is SGHAT and CDR2 is FQNNGV. The CDR3 consists of 17 residues. DNA of the CDR3: TGTGCCAGCAGCTCCCAACTAGCGGGAGGTTCTAACAATGAGCAGTTCTTC. Translated: CASSSQLAGGSNNEQFF. Full variable domain (missing parts from reference TRBV11-2 and TRBJ2-1): EAGVAQSPRYKIIEKRQSVAFWCNPISGHATLYWYQQILGQGPKLLIQFQNNGVVDDSQLPKDRFSAERLKGVDSTLKIQPAKLEDSAVYLCASSSQLAGGSNNEQFFGPGTRLTVL.

The sample holds many counts of this clonotype. The gene calls are TRBV28 and TRBJ1-2; D is unresolved. Germline V CDR1 and CDR2: MDHEN, SYDVKM. CDR3 size: 12 residues. The V gene lost 6 bases and the J gene lost 7 bases, with 12 bases spanning the gap. The CDR3 protein is CASSRQSSGYTF. The CDR3 coding sequence is TGTGCCAGCAGCCGGCAATCCTCTGGCTACACCTTC.

On this clonotype itself: This may come from a read error, since a much larger clone is one base off. The genes are TRBV18 and TRBJ2-3; D remains unclear. In germline, CDR1 is KGHSH, CDR2 LQKENI. The CDR3 is made up of 11 amino acids. Written as DNA, the CDR3 is TGTACCAGCTCACCACTAGATACGCAGTATTTT. It specifies CTSSPLDTQYF.

Of note for this clonotype: The germline gene is not matched at one end of the junction; a read error may be the cause. V is TRBV5-6 and J is TRBJ2-5; 10 nucleotides agree with TRBD1. The CDR3 is 15 residues long. Per germline, CDR1 SGHDT and CDR2 YYEEEE. The CDR3 nucleotides are TGTGGCAGCAGCTTGGCGACAGGGGGCCGGGAGACCCAGTACTTC. Translation: CGSSLATGGRETQYF.

This clonotype was observed many times. The chain joins TRBV3-1 to TRBJ1-6; TRBD1 matches at 9 bases. Germline V gene sequence: CDR1 LGHDT, CDR2 YNNKEL (reference sequence). The CDR3 totals 15 residues. J lost 7 bases, V lost 4 bases, and 5 bases had no gene match. The CDR3 protein is CASSREQGANSPLHF. CDR3 coding DNA: TGTGCCAGCAGCCGCGAACAGGGGGCCAATTCACCCCTCCACTTT.

This clonotype was counted ten times or more. The CDR3 DNA sequence: TGTGCCAGTAGTATTACTGGACAGGGATTAAATTCACCCCTCCACTTT. It specifies CASSITGQGLNSPLHF. The chain carries TRBV19 and TRBJ1-6; TRBD1 matches at 8 bases. This CDR3 is built from 16 residues. Germline-derived CDR1 and CDR2 are LNHDA and SQIVND (reference sequence). The V gene end was trimmed by 3 bases and the J gene end by 7 bases; junction bases not matched to a gene: 8. The full variable domain, in which reference TRBV19 and TRBJ1-6 provide the parts outside the CDR3, is DGGITQSPKYLFRKEGQNVTLSCEQNLNHDAMYWYRQDPGQGLRLIYYSQIVNDFQKGDIAEGYSVSREKKESFPLTVTSAQKNPTAFYLCASSITGQGLNSPLHFGNGTRLTVT.

This clonotype was recorded at least ten times. The chain combines TRBV30 with TRBJ1-5; 7 positions agree with TRBD1. Per the germline V gene, CDR1 is GTSNPN and CDR2 is SVGIG (reference sequence). CDR3 length equals 11 residues. Trimming took 1 base from V and 11 from J; bases not matched to a gene: 2. DNA of the CDR3: TGTGCCTGGAGTGCAGGGGGGGCCCAGCATTTT. The encoded protein is CAWSAGGAQHF.

This clonotype occurred many times. The chain carries TRBV5-1 and TRBJ2-3; D perhaps matches TRBD2 (6 bases). Trimming shortened V by 4 bases and J by 5 bases, and 17 bases separated the two germline ends. The V gene's germline CDR1 is SGHRS and CDR2 YFSETQ. This CDR3 is built from 15 residues. DNA for the CDR3: TGCGCCAGCAGCCCCCTAGCGTTATATGAAGATACGCAGTATTTT. Translated: CASSPLALYEDTQYF.

This clonotype is deemed medium-sized. The chain couples TRBV11-2 to TRBJ2-7, with 9 bases fitting TRBD2. Germline CDR1 SGHAT, CDR2 FQNNGV. V lost 5 bases to trimming and J lost 3 bases; unmatched junction nucleotides: 8. The CDR3 is 15 residues long. CDR3 coding DNA: TGTGCCAGCAGCCAGATCGGGACTAGCTTCTACGAGCAGTACTTC. Translation gives CASSQIGTSFYEQYF.

This clonotype was picked up a small number of times. A much larger clonotype is one base distant, so this may be a read error. The V gene is TRBV7-2, the J gene TRBJ2-7; TRBD1 might be the D (6 bases). CDR1 and CDR2 (germline): SGHTA, FQGNSA. The CDR3 spans 13 residues. CDR3 residues: CASSLQGSYEQCF. The CDR3 coding sequence is TGTGCCAGCAGCTTACAGGGGTCCTACGAGCAGTGCTTC.

This rearrangement joins TRBV27 to TRBJ1-6; D may be TRBD1 (6 bases). With 3 bases removed from V and 10 bases from J, the gap between germline ends came to 13 bases. This CDR3 region has 14 residues. Germline V gene sequence: CDR1 MNHEY, CDR2 SMNVEV (reference sequence). The CDR3 sequence: CASSLGAGCSPLHF. As DNA, the CDR3 is TGTGCCAGCAGTTTGGGGGCTGGTTGCTCACCCCTCCACTTT.

This clonotype was found a few times. A much larger clone sits a single nucleotide away, making a read error possible. The chain combines TRBV2 with TRBJ1-1, with TRBD1 identical over 7 bases. In germline, CDR1 is SNHLY, CDR2 FYNNEI. The CDR3 loop spans 13 amino acids. The chain's CDR3 is CASSRTGSTEALF. CDR3 sequence (DNA): TGTGCCAGCAGTCGGACAGGATCCACTGAAGCTCTCTTT.

V gene TRBV20-1 combines with J gene TRBJ2-7; TRBD2 agrees at 11 bases. Germline V gene lookup returns CDR1 DFQATT and CDR2 SNEGSKA (reference sequence). This CDR3 is built from 13 residues. The CDR3 here is CNGSSGGAYEQYF. CDR3 DNA: TGCAATGGTAGTAGCGGGGGGGCTTACGAGCAGTACTTC.

This clonotype was recorded at least ten times. The J gene is TRBJ2-3, the V gene TRBV19; 9 nucleotides line up with TRBD2. J was trimmed by 3 bases and V by 3 bases; bases with no gene match: 10. Germline loops: CDR1 LNHDA, CDR2 SQIVND (reference sequence). The length of the CDR3 is 17 residues. The CDR3 sequence: CASSMGIRGGVTDTQYF. The CDR3, as DNA: TGTGCCAGTAGTATGGGGATTCGCGGGGGGGTAACAGATACGCAGTATTTT.

This clonotype was seen ten or more times. The chain carries TRBV7-2 and TRBJ1-1, with 9 bases lining up with TRBD1. Per the germline V gene, CDR1 is SGHTA and CDR2 is FQGNSA. V shed 5 bases and J 2 bases; nucleotides not matched to a gene: 6. The CDR3 is made up of 15 amino acids. The CDR3 loop reads CASSNRDRANTEAFF. CDR3 DNA sequence: TGTGCCAGCAGCAACCGGGACAGGGCTAACACTGAAGCTTTCTTT.

In its sample, this clonotype was seen many times. The chain combines TRBV18 with TRBJ1-4; 7 bases fit TRBD1. Per the germline V gene, CDR1 is KGHSH and CDR2 is LQKENI. V gave up 4 bases and J gave up 8 bases; unmatched junction bases: 4. The CDR3 contains 13 residues. This CDR3 reads CASSLGTAEKLFF. The CDR3 coding sequence is TGTGCCAGCTCACTCGGGACAGCCGAAAAACTGTTTTTT.

This clonotype has at least ten counts. The CDR3 reads CASMGPAGTGELFF. CDR3 bases: TGTGCCAGCATGGGACCCGCGGGAACCGGGGAGCTGTTTTTT. The rearrangement joins TRBV2 to TRBJ2-2, with D possibly being TRBD2 (6 bases). V was cut by 7 bases and J by 5 bases, with 14 bases left in between. CDR3 size: 14 residues. Germline V CDR1 and CDR2: SNHLY, FYNNEI.

This clonotype is judged medium-sized. The CDR3 nucleotides read TGTGCCAGCATAAGGGTAAATACGGACGGACACGAGCAGTACTTC. Protein sequence: CASIRVNTDGHEQYF. The chain carries TRBV27 and TRBJ2-7, with no clear D. The CDR3 is 15 residues long. CDR1 and CDR2 from the germline V gene are MNHEY and SMNVEV (reference sequence). Trimming pared 7 bases from V and 5 bases from J, leaving 21 bases between.

Many counts were recorded for this clonotype. V is TRBV27 and J is TRBJ1-6; no clear D. The CDR3 consists of 16 residues. The ends were cut back, 0 bases at V and 1 base at J, with 7 bases in the middle. Germline V gene data show CDR1 as MNHEY and CDR2 as SMNVEV (reference sequence). CDR3 sequence (DNA): TGTGCCAGCAGTTTATCGCTACCGTCCTATAATTCACCCCTCCACTTT. This gives the protein CASSLSLPSYNSPLHF.

Details on this clonotype: This may arise from a read error, as a much more abundant clone is one base away. This rearrangement joins TRBV9 to TRBJ2-3, with 8 bases lining up with TRBD2. Germline CDR1 and CDR2: SGDLS and YYNGEE. Unmatched junction bases numbered 7, after V lost 4 bases and J lost 0 bases. The CDR3 consists of 16 residues. CDR3 sequence reads: CASSLGGGYSTDTQYF. The DNA for the CDR3 is TGTGCCAGCAGCCTCGGCGGGGGGTATAGCACAGATACGCAGTATTTT.

Concerning this clonotype: Possible read error: a much larger clone is one base away. No conserved phenylalanine or tryptophan ends this CDR3, so it is likely a read error. The chain recombines TRBV7-9 with TRBJ2-5; perhaps D is TRBD1 or TRBD2 (5 bases each). V was clipped by 3 bases and J by 1 base, with 18 bases between them. Germline loops: CDR1 SEHNR, CDR2 FQNEAQ (reference sequence). The CDR3 covers 17 residues. The CDR3 DNA reads TGTGCCAGCAGCTTGGGGCATGGGGGAGAAGTCCAAGAGACCCAGTACCTC. It specifies CASSLGHGGEVQETQYL.

For this clonotype: One junction end disagrees with the germline gene, perhaps due to a read error. V usage is TRBV12-3 or TRBV12-4 and J usage is TRBJ1-2; D unresolved. CDR3 length: 13 residues. This CDR3 reads CASILTSSDGYTF. For the CDR3, the DNA is TGTGCCAGCATTTTAACCAGCTCTGATGGCTACACCTTC.

By sample share, this clonotype is large. V gene TRBV6-2 or TRBV6-3 combines with J gene TRBJ2-3; TRBD1 agrees at 8 bases. CDR1 and CDR2 from the germline V gene are MNHEY and SVGEGT. There are 16 residues in the CDR3. V trimming: 6 bases; J trimming: 2 bases; junction bases outside the gene matches: 10. The CDR3, as DNA: TGTGCCAGCAGAACCGGGACAGGTAGAGTCACAGATACGCAGTATTTT. Its protein is CASRTGTGRVTDTQYF.

As regards this clonotype: The CDR3 end shows no conserved phenylalanine or tryptophan, and so a read error is likely. V usage is TRBV6-1 and J usage is TRBJ2-1, with D uncertain. The CDR3 totals 14 residues. CDR1 is MNHNS and CDR2 is SASEGT in the germline V gene. In DNA form, the CDR3 reads TGTGCTAGCACGGACGATACCTATTACAATGAGCAGTTCCTC. It is translated as CASTDDTYYNEQFL.

This clonotype was recorded at least ten times. This sequence joins TRBV2 and TRBJ1-1; D remains unclear. This CDR3 region has 13 residues. CDR1 is SNHLY, CDR2 FYNNEI, per germline. V was clipped by 4 bases and J by 0 bases, with 6 bases between them. As DNA, the CDR3 is TGTGCCAGCAGTGGCGGGGTGAACACTGAAGCTTTCTTT. The encoded protein is CASSGGVNTEAFF.